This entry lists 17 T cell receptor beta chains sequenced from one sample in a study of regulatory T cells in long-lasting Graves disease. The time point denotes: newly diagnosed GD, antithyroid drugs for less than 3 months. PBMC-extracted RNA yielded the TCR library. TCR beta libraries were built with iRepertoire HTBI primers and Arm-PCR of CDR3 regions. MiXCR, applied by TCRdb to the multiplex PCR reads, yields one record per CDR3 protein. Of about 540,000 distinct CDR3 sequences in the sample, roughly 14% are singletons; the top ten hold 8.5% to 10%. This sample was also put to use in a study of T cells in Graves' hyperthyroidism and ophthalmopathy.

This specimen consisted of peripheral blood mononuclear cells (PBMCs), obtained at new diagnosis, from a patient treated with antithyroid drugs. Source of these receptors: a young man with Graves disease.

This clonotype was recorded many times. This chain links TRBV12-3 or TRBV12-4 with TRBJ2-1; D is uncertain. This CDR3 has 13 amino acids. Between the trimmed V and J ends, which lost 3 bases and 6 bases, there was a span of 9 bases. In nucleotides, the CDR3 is TGTGCCAGCAGTTTGGGTACAGCCAATGAGCAGTTCTTC. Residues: CASSLGTANEQFF.

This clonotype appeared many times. CDR3 sequence: CSAVGTSGGGAQYF. The CDR3 nucleotides are TGCAGTGCTGTCGGGACTAGCGGGGGGGGGGCCCAGTACTTC. The chain combines TRBV20-1 with TRBJ2-5, with 16 bases fitting TRBD2. Per germline, CDR1 DFQATT and CDR2 SNEGSKA (reference sequence). This CDR3 spans 14 amino acids. Trimming removed 5 bases from V and 9 bases from J; junction bases left unmatched: 6.

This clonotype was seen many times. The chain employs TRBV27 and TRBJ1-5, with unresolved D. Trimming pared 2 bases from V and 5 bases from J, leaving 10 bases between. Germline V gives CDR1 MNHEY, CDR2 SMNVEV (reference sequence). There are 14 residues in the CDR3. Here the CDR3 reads CASSLSTIDQPQHF. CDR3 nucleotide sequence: TGTGCCAGCAGTTTAAGTACAATAGATCAGCCCCAGCATTTT.

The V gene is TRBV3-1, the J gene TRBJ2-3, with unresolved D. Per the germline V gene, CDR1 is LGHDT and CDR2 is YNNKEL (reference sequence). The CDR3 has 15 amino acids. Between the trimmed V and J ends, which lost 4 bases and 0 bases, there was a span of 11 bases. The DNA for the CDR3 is TGTGCCAGCAGCCCCCAAAGGCTCAGCACAGATACGCAGTATTTT. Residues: CASSPQRLSTDTQYF.

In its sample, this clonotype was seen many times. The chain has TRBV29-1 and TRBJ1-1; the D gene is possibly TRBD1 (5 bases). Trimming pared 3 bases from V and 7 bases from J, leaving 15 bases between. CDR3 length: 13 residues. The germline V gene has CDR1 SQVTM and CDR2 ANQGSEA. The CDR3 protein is CSVDRHWQGEAFF. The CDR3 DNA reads TGCAGCGTTGACCGACACTGGCAGGGTGAAGCTTTCTTT.

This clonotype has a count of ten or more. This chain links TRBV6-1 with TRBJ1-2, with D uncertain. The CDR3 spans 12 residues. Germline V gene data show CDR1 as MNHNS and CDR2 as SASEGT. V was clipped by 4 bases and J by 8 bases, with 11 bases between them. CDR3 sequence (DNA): TGTGCCAGCAGTGTAGTAGGGAAAGGCTACACCTTC. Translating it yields CASSVVGKGYTF.

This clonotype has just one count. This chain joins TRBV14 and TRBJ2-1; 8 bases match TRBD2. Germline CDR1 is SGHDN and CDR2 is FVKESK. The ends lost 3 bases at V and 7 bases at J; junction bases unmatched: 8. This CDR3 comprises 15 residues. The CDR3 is CASSHRIAGNNEQFF. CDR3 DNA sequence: TGTGCCAGCAGCCATCGGATAGCGGGAAATAATGAGCAGTTCTTC.

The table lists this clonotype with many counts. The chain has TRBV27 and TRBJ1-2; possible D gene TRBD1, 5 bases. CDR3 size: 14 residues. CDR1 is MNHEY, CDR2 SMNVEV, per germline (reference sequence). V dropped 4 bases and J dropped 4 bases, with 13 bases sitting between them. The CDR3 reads CASSSPGRRYGYTF. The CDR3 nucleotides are TGTGCCAGCAGTTCCCCGGGACGCCGCTATGGCTACACCTTC.

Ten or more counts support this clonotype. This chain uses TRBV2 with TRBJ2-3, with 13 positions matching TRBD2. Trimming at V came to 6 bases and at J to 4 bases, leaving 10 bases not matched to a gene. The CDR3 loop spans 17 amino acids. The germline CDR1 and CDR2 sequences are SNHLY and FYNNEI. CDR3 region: CASSTGTSGEASDTQYF. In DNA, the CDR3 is TGTGCCAGCAGCACCGGGACTAGCGGGGAGGCCTCAGATACGCAGTATTTT.

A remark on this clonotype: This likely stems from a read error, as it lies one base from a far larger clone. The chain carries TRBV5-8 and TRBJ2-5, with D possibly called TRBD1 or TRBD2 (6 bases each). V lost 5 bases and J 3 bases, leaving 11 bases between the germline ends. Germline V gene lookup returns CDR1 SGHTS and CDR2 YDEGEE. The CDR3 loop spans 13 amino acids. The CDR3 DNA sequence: TGTGCCAGCAGGCCGGGGGCGGAAGAGACCCAGTACTTC. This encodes CASRPGAEETQYF.

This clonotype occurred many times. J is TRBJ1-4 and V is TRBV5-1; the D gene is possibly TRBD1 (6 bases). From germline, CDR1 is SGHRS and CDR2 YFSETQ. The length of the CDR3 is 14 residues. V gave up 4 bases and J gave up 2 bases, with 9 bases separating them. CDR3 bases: TGCGCCAGCAGCCCGGGACACACTAATGAAAAACTGTTTTTT. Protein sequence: CASSPGHTNEKLFF. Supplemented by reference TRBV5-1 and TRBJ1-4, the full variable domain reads KAGVTQTPRYLIKTRGQQVTLSCSPISGHRSVSWYQQTPGQGLQFLFEYFSETQRNKGNFPGRFSGRQFSNSRSEMNVSTLELGDSALYLCASSPGHTNEKLFFGSGTQLSVL.

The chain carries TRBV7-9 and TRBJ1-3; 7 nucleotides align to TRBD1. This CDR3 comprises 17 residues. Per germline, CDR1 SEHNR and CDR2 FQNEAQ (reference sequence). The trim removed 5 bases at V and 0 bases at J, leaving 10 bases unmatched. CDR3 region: CASSAPTGTVSGNTIYF. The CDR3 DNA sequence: TGTGCCAGCAGCGCTCCGACAGGGACCGTCTCTGGAAACACCATATATTTT.

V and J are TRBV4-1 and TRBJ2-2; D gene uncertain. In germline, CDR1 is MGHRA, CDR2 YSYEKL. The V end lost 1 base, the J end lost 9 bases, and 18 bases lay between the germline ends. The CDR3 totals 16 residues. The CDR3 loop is CASSQGLRSSPRELFF. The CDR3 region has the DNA TGCGCCAGCAGCCAAGGTTTGCGGAGCTCCCCACGGGAGCTGTTTTTT.

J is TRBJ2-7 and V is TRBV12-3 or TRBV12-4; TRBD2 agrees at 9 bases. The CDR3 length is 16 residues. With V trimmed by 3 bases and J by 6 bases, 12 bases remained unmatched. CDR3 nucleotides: TGTGCCAGCAGTTTCTCGGGTGCGGGAGGGCCAATCGAGCAGTACTTC. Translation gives CASSFSGAGGPIEQYF.

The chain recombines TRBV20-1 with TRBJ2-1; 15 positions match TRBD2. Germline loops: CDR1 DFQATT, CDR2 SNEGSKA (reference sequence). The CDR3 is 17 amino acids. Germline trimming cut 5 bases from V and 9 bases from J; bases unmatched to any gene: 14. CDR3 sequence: CSAQGLAGGPWFGEQFF. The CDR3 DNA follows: TGCAGTGCTCAAGGACTAGCGGGAGGGCCGTGGTTTGGTGAGCAGTTCTTC.

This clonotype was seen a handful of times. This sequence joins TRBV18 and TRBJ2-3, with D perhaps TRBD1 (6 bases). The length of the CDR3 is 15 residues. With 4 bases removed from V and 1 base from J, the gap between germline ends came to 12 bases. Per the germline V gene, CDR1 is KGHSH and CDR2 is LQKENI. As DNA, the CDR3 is TGTGCCAGCTCACTACAGGGTGGGGGCACAGATACGCAGTATTTT. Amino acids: CASSLQGGGTDTQYF.

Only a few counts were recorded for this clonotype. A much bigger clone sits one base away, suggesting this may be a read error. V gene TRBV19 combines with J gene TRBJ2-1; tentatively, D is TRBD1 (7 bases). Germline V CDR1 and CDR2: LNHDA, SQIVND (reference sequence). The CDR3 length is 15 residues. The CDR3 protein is CASSNQGGEYNKQFF. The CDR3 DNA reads TGTGCCAGTAGTAATCAGGGGGGCGAATACAATAAGCAGTTCTTC.